The entry that follows covers one TCR beta chain sequence. The source of the sample is a study of CD8+ T cells in alopecia areata. Once RNA had been extracted, it was reverse transcribed into cDNA to act as the sequencing template. Data came from immunoSEQ multiplex PCR; TCRdb stores just in-frame clones and leaves some out. The sample holds 69,000 or so clones, 60% seen once. From germline, CDR1 is SGHNT and CDR2 YYREEE (reference sequence). The CDR3 runs 13 residues. V lost 6 bases and J 4 bases, leaving 13 bases between the germline ends. This clonotype originated in a human donor with alopecia areata. The chain couples TRBV5-4 to TRBJ1-1; possible D gene TRBD1, 5 bases. The sequences come from CD8+ T cells sorted from blood, collected at week 0. DNA of the CDR3: TGTGCCAGCAACCCGCCCGGGGGCACTGAAGCTTTCTTT. Protein sequence: CASNPPGGTEAFF.